These 3 T cell receptor beta chains originate from one sample sequenced in a study of beta chain features in type 1 diabetes. Expressed TCRB transcripts were sequenced after all isolated RNA was converted to cDNA. Produced via immunoSEQ multiplex PCR; TCRdb's table is partial and in-frame only. The repertoire holds hundreds of thousands of clones, with around 30% as singletons. The specimen was naive CD4+ T cells from blood. Receptors originate from a man younger than 35 in good health.

Only a few counts were recorded for this clone. V usage is TRBV9 and J usage is TRBJ2-1, with D uncertain. V lost 4 bases and J 8 bases, leaving 22 bases between the germline ends. This CDR3 region has 16 residues. Per germline, CDR1 SGDLS and CDR2 YYNGEE. The CDR3 sequence: CASSPDVTSRLHEQFF. In nucleotides, the CDR3 is TGTGCCAGCAGCCCTGACGTGACGAGTCGTCTACATGAGCAGTTCTTC.

This clone was detected only a few times. The genes are TRBV30 and TRBJ1-1; D remains ambiguous. Germline V gene sequence: CDR1 GTSNPN, CDR2 SVGIG (reference sequence). Trimming removed 2 bases at V and 7 bases at J, with 11 bases between. The CDR3 covers 12 residues. The CDR3 loop is CAWSSRRGEAFF. DNA for the CDR3: TGTGCCTGGAGTTCCCGCCGAGGTGAAGCTTTCTTT.

This chain links TRBV28 with TRBJ2-3, with TRBD2 identical over 13 bases. V dropped 8 bases and J dropped 1; count of bases not matched to a gene: 12. CDR3 length: 18 amino acids. Germline CDR1 MDHEN, CDR2 SYDVKM. This CDR3 is CASGSRGLAGWGTDTQYF. The CDR3, as DNA: TGTGCCAGCGGCTCTAGGGGACTAGCGGGATGGGGCACAGATACGCAGTATTTT.